The 11 T cell receptor beta chains in this list originate from one sample, sequenced in a study of blood T cells in healthy people across ages. Sample-barcoded 5' priming and a J-beta primer mix drove a second PCR of about 7 to 11 cycles. Using its own MiXCR run on the 5' RACE reads, TCRdb lists one record per CDR3 protein. The data hold approximately 800,000 distinct CDR3 sequences, with more than 35% observed a single time. Specimen: blood. These receptors were collected from an elderly man in good health.

The gene calls are TRBV9 and TRBJ2-6, with TRBD1 matching over 7 bases. Germline V gene data show CDR1 as SGDLS and CDR2 as YYNGEE. The CDR3 has 16 amino acids. V trimming: 2 bases; J trimming: 0 bases; junction bases outside the gene matches: 2. Here the CDR3 DNA reads TGTGCCAGCAGCGTGGGACAGTCCTCTGGGGCCAACGTCCTGACTTTC. Translated: CASSVGQSSGANVLTF.

The chain combines TRBV20-1 with TRBJ2-5, with 9 nucleotides matching TRBD1. With V trimmed by 3 bases and J by 7 bases, 6 bases remained unmatched. CDR3 length equals 13 residues. CDR1 is DFQATT and CDR2 is SNEGSKA in the germline V gene (reference sequence). In DNA, the CDR3 is TGCAGTGCTAGCATCACGGGACAGGGGACCCAGTACTTC. Translation: CSASITGQGTQYF.

This clonotype came up a few times. The chain couples TRBV6-5 to TRBJ1-2; D call uncertain. The CDR3 has 11 amino acids. Trimming stripped 8 bases from V and 0 bases from J, with 4 bases between. From germline, CDR1 is MNHEY and CDR2 SVGAGI. The CDR3: CASGTNYGYTF. The CDR3 coding sequence is TGTGCCAGCGGGACTAACTATGGCTACACCTTC.

This clonotype was found a few times. The chain joins TRBV3-1 to TRBJ2-3; 9 positions agree with TRBD2. Germline V lookup: CDR1 LGHDT, CDR2 YNNKEL (reference sequence). The CDR3 contains 16 residues. The V gene end was trimmed by 1 base and the J gene end by 5 bases; junction bases not matched to a gene: 7. CDR3 in DNA: TGTGCCAGCAGCCAAGTCTCTAGCGGGGCGGGAGATACGCAGTATTTT. Its translation: CASSQVSSGAGDTQYF.

The V call is TRBV28, the J call TRBJ2-4; no clear D. Trimming left V 9 bases short and J 0 bases short, with 9 bases between. The germline V gene has CDR1 MDHEN and CDR2 SYDVKM. This CDR3 comprises 13 residues. In DNA, the CDR3 is TGTGCCAGTAAAGTTTTAGCCAAAAACATTCAGTACTTC. The encoded protein is CASKVLAKNIQYF.

Of note for this clonotype: One end of the junction does not line up with germline, which may come from a read error. J is TRBJ2-1 and V is TRBV7-8; D not resolved. In germline, CDR1 is SGHVS, CDR2 FQNEAQ. CDR3 length: 13 amino acids. The CDR3 region is CVSSLESYNEQFF. As DNA, the CDR3 is TGTGTCAGCAGCTTAGAGTCCTACAATGAGCAGTTCTTC.

The chain uses TRBV27 and TRBJ2-4, with 8 bases that match TRBD2. The end of the DNA aligns better with TRBJ2-5, so the J call may be wrong. The CDR3 loop spans 15 amino acids. Germline loops: CDR1 MNHEY, CDR2 SMNVEV (reference sequence). The CDR3 sequence is CASSWKREKQETQYF. DNA for the CDR3: TGTGCCAGCAGTTGGAAGCGGGAGAAACAAGAGACCCAGTACTTC.

Concerning this clonotype: The junction and the germline gene differ at one end; a read error may be behind it. The V and J genes are TRBV6-5 and TRBJ1-6; D is ambiguous. CDR1 is MNHEY, CDR2 SVGAGI, per germline. This CDR3 spans 13 amino acids. The CDR3 bases are TGTGCCAGCAGCCCAATTGGGGATTCACCCCCCCACTTT. Its protein product is CASSPIGDSPPHF.

The chain links TRBV9 to TRBJ2-5, with 12 bases aligning to TRBD2. Germline V gene sequence: CDR1 SGDLS, CDR2 YYNGEE. Unmatched junction bases numbered 11, after V lost 3 bases and J lost 5 bases. This CDR3 has 17 residues. CDR3 region: CASSAAKSGTSGETQYF. DNA for the CDR3: TGTGCCAGCAGCGCCGCGAAATCCGGGACTAGCGGGGAGACCCAGTACTTC.

The genes are TRBV12-3 or TRBV12-4 and TRBJ2-3; D remains ambiguous. With 3 bases removed from V and 4 bases from J, the gap between germline ends came to 17 bases. This CDR3 comprises 16 residues. The CDR3 DNA follows: TGTGCCAGCAGTTTTAAGCTCAGAATACCGGCAGATACGCAGTATTTT. Translating gives CASSFKLRIPADTQYF.

Concerning this clonotype: A much larger clone sits a single nucleotide away, making a read error possible. The chain joins TRBV12-3 or TRBV12-4 to TRBJ2-7; D possibly corresponds to TRBD2 (6 bases). The CDR3 extends over 14 amino acids. The ends were cut back, 2 bases at V and 3 bases at J, with 11 bases in the middle. The DNA for the CDR3 is TGTGCCAGCAGTTTACACGGGGGAAACTACGAGCAGTACTTC. Protein product: CASSLHGGNYEQYF.